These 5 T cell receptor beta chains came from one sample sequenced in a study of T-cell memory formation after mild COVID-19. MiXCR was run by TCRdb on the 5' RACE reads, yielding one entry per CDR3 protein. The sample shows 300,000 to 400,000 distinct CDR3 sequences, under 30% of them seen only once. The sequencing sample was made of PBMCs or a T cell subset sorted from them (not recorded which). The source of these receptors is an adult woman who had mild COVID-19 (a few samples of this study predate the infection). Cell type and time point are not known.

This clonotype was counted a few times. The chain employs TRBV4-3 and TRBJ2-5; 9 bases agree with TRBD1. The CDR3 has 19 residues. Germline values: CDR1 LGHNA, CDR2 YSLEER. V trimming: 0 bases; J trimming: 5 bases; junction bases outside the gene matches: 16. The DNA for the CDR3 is TGCGCCAGCAGCCAAGATGGTTCTATTTGGGACAGGGCCTGGGAGACCCAGTACTTC. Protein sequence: CASSQDGSIWDRAWETQYF.

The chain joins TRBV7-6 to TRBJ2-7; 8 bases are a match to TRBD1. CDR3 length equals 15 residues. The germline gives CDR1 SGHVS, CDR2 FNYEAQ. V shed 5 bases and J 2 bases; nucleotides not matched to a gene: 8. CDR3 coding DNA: TGTGCCAGCAGCCAGGCCGTGACAGGGGCCTACGAGCAGTACTTC. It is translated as CASSQAVTGAYEQYF.

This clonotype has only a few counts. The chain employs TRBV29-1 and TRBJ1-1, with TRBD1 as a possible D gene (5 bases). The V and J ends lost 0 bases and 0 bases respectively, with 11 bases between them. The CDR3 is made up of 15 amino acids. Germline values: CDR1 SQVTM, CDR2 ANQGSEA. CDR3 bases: TGCAGCGTTGAAGAGGGGGGAGGGGTGAACACTGAAGCTTTCTTT. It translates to CSVEEGGGVNTEAFF.

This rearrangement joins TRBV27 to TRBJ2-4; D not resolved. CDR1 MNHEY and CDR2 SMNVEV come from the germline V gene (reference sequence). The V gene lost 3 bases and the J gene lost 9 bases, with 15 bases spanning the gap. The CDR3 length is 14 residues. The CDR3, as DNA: TGTGCCAGCAGTTTGCAGGCTCCTGGGCCCATTCAGTACTTC. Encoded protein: CASSLQAPGPIQYF.

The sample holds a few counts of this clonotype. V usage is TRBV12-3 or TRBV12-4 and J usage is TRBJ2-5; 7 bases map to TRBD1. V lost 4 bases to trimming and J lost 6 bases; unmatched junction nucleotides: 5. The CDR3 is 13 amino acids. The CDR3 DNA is TGTGCCAGCAGTTCCCAGGGGGAAAAGACCCAGTACTTC. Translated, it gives CASSSQGEKTQYF.